Described below is a single TCR beta chain sequence and its context. The record originates from a study of shared clonotypes between healthy human individuals. The CDR3 totals 13 residues. V lost 6 bases and J lost 4, with 12 bases in between. Germline CDR1 and CDR2: MNHEY and SVGAGI. The table came from immunoSEQ multiplex PCR; TCRdb's copy has only in-frame clones and leaves some out. The profile covers around 690,000 clones, with less than 95% appearing a single time and roughly 36% taken by the ten largest. This sequence was found in a young man in good health. Some clones in this sample may be carry-over from other donors' samples. Sequencing used memory CD8+ T cells from PBMCs. Subset denoted: CD45RO+ cells pooled with CCR7-negative TemRA cells. The rearrangement joins TRBV6-5 to TRBJ1-1; D is perhaps TRBD1 (5 bases). The CDR3 is CASSQGKSTEAFF. The DNA of the CDR3 is TGTGCCAGCAGCCAGGGTAAGAGCACTGAAGCTTTCTTT.